Described below is a single T cell receptor beta chain sequence and its context. What it binds is unknown. Stable disease denoted Graves' hyperthyroidism without ophthalmopathy progression within 18 months. Lactation, pregnancy, other autoimmune disease or uncontrolled infection excluded patients. Thyroid ultrasound and orbital computed tomography, with clinical symptoms and serum thyroxine and TRAb, informed diagnoses. These data originate in a study of T cells in Graves' hyperthyroidism and ophthalmopathy. Amplification of TCR beta CDR3 regions was performed using RNA transcripts as template. First-round RT-PCR of the TCR CDR3 relied on the HTBI primer set. Using its own MiXCR run on the multiplex PCR reads, TCRdb lists one record per CDR3 protein. The data hold roughly 300,000 distinct CDR3 sequences, with about 14% observed a single time. The germline V and J ends were trimmed by 2 bases and 6 bases, with 8 bases remaining between them. The CDR3 sequence is 13 residues long. CDR1 is MNHNS and CDR2 is SASEGT in the germline V gene.

Study-wide results and limits: Most expanded thyroid clonotypes above 0.001 recurred in blood.

The chain carries TRBV6-1 and TRBJ2-1, with D unresolved. The specimen sequenced was blood. This receptor was taken from a woman in her thirties with Graves' hyperthyroidism. The DNA of the CDR3 is TGTGCCAGCAGTGAACAACGACTCAATGAGCAGTTCTTC. Its protein product is CASSEQRLNEQFF.